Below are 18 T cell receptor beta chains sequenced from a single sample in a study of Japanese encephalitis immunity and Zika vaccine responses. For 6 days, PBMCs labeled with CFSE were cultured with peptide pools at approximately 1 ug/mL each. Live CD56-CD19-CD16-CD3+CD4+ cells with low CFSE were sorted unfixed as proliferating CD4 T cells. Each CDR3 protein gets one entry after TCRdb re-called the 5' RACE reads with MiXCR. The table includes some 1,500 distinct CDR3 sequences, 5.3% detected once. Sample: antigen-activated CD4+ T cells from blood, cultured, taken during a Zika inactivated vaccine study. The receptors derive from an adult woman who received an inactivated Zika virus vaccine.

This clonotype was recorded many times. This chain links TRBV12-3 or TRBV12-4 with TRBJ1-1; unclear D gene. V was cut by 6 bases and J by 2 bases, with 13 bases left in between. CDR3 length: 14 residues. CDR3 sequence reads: CASSFLRSNTEAFF. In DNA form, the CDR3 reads TGTGCCAGCAGCTTCCTTAGGTCTAACACTGAAGCTTTCTTT.

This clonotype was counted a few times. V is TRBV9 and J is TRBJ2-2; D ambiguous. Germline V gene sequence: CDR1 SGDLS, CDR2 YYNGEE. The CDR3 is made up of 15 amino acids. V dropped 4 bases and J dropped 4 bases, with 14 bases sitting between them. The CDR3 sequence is CASSTRSGFTGELFF. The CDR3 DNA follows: TGTGCCAGCAGCACAAGAAGTGGCTTCACCGGGGAGCTGTTTTTT. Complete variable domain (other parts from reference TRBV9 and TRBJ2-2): DSGVTQTPKHLITATGQRVTLRCSPRSGDLSVYWYQQSLDQGLQFLIQYYNGEERAKGNILERFSAQQFPDLHSELNLSSLELGDSALYFCASSTRSGFTGELFFGEGSRLTVL.

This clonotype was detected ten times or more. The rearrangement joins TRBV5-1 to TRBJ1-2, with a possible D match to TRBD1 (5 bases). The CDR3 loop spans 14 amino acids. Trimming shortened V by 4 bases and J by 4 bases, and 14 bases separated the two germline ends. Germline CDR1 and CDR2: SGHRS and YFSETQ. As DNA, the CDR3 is TGCGCCAGCAGCCCCGGGGGGGAGGCCTATGGCTACACCTTC. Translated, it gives CASSPGGEAYGYTF.

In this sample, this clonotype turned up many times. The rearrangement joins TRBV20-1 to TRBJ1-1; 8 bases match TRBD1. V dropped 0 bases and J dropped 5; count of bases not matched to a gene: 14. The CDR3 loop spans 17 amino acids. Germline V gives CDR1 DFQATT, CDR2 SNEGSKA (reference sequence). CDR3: CSARDGRRGQGGTEAFF. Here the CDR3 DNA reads TGCAGTGCTAGAGATGGTCGCAGGGGGCAGGGAGGAACTGAAGCTTTCTTT.

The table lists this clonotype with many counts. The CDR3 nucleotides read TGTGCCAGCAGCGTAACTTCGGGCAGTGAGCAGTTCTTC. It specifies CASSVTSGSEQFF. This sequence joins TRBV9 and TRBJ2-1; the D is unclear. V lost 1 base and J lost 9, with 11 bases in between. Germline assignment: CDR1 SGDLS and CDR2 YYNGEE. The CDR3 totals 13 residues.

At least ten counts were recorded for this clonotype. CDR3 residues: CASSPRTSEVAKNIQYF. The CDR3 DNA sequence: TGTGCCAGCAGTCCCCGGACTAGCGAGGTAGCCAAAAACATTCAGTACTTC. This rearrangement joins TRBV6-5 to TRBJ2-4; 9 bases fit TRBD2. This CDR3 comprises 17 residues. The ends lost 5 bases at V and 0 bases at J; junction bases unmatched: 8. The V gene's germline CDR1 is MNHEY and CDR2 SVGAGI.

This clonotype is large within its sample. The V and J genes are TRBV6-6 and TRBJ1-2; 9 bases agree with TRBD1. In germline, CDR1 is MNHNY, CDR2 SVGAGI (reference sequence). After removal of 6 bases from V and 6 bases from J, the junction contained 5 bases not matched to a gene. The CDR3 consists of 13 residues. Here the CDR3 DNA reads TGTGCCAGCAGATACCGGACAGGGGATGGCTACACCTTC. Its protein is CASRYRTGDGYTF.

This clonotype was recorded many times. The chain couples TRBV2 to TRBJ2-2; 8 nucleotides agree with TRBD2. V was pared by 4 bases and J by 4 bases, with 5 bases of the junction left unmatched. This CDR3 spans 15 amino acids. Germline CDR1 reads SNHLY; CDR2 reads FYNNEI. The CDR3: CASSVVAGGTGELFF. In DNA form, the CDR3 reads TGTGCCAGCAGTGTGGTCGCGGGGGGCACCGGGGAGCTGTTTTTT. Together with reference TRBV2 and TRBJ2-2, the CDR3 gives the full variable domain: EPEVTQTPSHQVTQMGQEVILRCVPISNHLYFYWYRQILGQKVEFLVSFYNNEISEKSEIFDDQFSVERPDGSNFTLKIRSTKLEDSAMYFCASSVVAGGTGELFFGEGSRLTVL.

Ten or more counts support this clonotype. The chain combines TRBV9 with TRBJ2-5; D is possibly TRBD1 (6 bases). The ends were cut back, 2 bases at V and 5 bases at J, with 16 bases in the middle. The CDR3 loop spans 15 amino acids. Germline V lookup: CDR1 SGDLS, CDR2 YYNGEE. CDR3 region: CASSVSGANVETQYF. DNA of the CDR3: TGTGCCAGCAGCGTTTCAGGGGCGAACGTGGAGACCCAGTACTTC.

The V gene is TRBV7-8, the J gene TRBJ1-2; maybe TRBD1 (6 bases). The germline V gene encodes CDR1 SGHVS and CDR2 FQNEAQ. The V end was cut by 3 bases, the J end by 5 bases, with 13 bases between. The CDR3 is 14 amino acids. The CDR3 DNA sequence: TGTGCCAGCAGCTTTAACAGGGCAGTTTATGGCTACACCTTC. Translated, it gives CASSFNRAVYGYTF.

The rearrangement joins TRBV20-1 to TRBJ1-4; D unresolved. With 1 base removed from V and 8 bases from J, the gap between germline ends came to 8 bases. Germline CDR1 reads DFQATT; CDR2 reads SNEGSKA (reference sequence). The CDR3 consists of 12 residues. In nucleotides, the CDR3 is TGCAGTGCTAGAGTCTCGGACGAAAAACTGTTTTTT. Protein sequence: CSARVSDEKLFF.

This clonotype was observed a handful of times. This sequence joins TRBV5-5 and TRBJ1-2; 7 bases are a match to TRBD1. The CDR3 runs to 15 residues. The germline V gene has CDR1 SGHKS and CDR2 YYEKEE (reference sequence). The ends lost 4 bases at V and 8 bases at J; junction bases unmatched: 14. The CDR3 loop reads CASSTWTGGLVGYTF. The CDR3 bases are TGTGCCAGCAGCACCTGGACAGGTGGGCTAGTAGGCTACACCTTC.

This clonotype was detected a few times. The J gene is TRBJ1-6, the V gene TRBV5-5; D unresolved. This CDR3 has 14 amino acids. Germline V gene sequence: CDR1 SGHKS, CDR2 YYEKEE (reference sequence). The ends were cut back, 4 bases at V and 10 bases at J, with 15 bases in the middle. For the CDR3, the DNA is TGTGCCAGCAGCGTGGGGATTGGCGGCTCACCCCTCCACTTT. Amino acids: CASSVGIGGSPLHF. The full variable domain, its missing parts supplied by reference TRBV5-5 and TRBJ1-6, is DAGVTQSPTHLIKTRGQQVTLRCSPISGHKSVSWYQQVLGQGPQFIFQYYEKEERGRGNFPDRFSARQFPNYSSELNVNALLLGDSALYLCASSVGIGGSPLHFGNGTRLTVT.

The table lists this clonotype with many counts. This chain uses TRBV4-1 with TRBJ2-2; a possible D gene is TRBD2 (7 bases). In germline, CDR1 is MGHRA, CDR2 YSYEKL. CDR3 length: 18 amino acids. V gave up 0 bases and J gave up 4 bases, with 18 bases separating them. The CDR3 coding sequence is TGCGCCAGCAGCCAAGATCCCACGGGGGGCATAGGCACCGGGGAGCTGTTTTTT. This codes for CASSQDPTGGIGTGELFF.

The chain's CDR3 is CSADPDRSTEAFF. The CDR3 DNA reads as TGCAGTGCTGACCCGGACAGGAGCACTGAAGCTTTCTTT. The gene calls are TRBV20-1 and TRBJ1-1, with 7 bases lining up with TRBD1. The CDR3 spans 13 residues. The V gene's germline CDR1 is DFQATT and CDR2 SNEGSKA (reference sequence). V was pared by 5 bases and J by 4 bases, with 7 bases of the junction left unmatched.

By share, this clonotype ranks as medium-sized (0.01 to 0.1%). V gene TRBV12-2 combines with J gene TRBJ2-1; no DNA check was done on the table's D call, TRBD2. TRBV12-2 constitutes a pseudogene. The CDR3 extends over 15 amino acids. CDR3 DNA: TGTGCAAGTCGGGCGACTAGGGTCTCCTACAATGAGCAGTTCTTC. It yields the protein CASRATRVSYNEQFF.

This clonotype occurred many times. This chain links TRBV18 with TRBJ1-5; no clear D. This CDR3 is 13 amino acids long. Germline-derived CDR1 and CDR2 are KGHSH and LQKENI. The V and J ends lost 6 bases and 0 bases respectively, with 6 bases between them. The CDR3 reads CASSPLSNQPQHF. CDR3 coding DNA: TGTGCCAGCTCCCCTCTTAGCAATCAGCCCCAGCATTTT. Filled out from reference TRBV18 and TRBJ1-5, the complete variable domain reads NAGVMQNPRHLVRRRGQEARLRCSPMKGHSHVYWYRQLPEEGLKFMVYLQKENIIDESGMPKERFSAEFPKEGPSILRIQQVVRGDSAAYFCASSPLSNQPQHFGDGTRLSIL.

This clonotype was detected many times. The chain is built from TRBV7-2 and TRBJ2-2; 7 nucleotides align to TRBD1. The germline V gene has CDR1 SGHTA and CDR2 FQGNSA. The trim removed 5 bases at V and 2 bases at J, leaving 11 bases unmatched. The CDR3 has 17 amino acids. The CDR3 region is CASSLKGQGVNTGELFF. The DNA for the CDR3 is TGTGCCAGCAGCCTGAAGGGGCAGGGGGTTAACACCGGGGAGCTGTTTTTT.